This TCR beta chain is drawn from a study of shared clonotypes between healthy human individuals. CD45RO-negative, CCR7-positively selected cells formed the naive CD8 fraction, excluding terminally differentiated effector memory CD45RA+ cells. V lost 4 bases to trimming and J lost 3 bases, with 5 bases between them. The germline V gene encodes CDR1 SGHDT and CDR2 YYEEEE. The CDR3 totals 12 residues. For each subset, genomic DNA was distributed in equal portions over several immunoSEQ plates. Clones were read by immunoSEQ multiplex PCR, and TCRdb kept only the in-frame ones, dropping some. This table holds roughly 2 million clones, about 95% found once. About this clone: Other DNA variants within this sample encode the same CDR3.

This sequence joins TRBV5-6 and TRBJ2-1; D gene uncertain. The sequence was collected from a man younger than 30 in good health. The material sequenced was naive CD8+ T cells sorted from blood. CDR3 sequence (DNA): TGTGCCAGCAGCCTACTCTACAATGAGCAGTTCTTC. The encoded protein is CASSLLYNEQFF.